This T cell receptor beta chain was sequenced for a study of CD4 T cells in relation to SARS-CoV-2 and coronaviruses. The study, taken as a whole, reports: According to naive versus memory sequencing, detected responses are memory recall, not newly primed.

The unexposed donors gave CD4+ T cells in about 2010-2019, prior to COVID-19. Naive and memory CD4+ T cells were separated from cryopreserved PBMCs. This table comes from immunoSEQ multiplex PCR, and its TCRdb copy is limited to in-frame clones, with some not included. The table has tens of thousands of clones, roughly 89% seen once. For this clone: Its antigen remains unknown.

The sample taken for sequencing was memory CD4+ T cells from PBMCs. The TCR comes from a human donor in good health.

The CDR3 region is CASSRTGGYPNEQFF. Here the CDR3 DNA reads TGTGCCAGCAGCCGGACGGGGGGCTATCCCAATGAGCAGTTCTTC. The rearrangement links TRBV7-3 to TRBJ2-1; possible D gene TRBD2, 7 bases. Trimming removed 5 bases from V and 6 bases from J, with 17 bases in between. This CDR3 spans 15 amino acids. Germline assignment: CDR1 SGHTA and CDR2 FQGTGA.